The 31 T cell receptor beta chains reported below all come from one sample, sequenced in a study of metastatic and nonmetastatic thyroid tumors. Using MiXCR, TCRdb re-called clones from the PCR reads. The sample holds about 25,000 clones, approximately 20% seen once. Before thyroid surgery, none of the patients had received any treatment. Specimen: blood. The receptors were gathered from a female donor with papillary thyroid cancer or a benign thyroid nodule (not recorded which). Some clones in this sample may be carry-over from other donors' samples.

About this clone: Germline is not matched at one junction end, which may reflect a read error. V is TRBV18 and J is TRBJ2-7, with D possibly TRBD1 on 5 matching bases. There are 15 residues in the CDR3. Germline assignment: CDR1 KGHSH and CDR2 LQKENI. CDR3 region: CASSPSAGSIYVQYF. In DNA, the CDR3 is TGTGCCAGTTCACCTTCGGCAGGGTCGATCTACGTGCAGTACTTC.

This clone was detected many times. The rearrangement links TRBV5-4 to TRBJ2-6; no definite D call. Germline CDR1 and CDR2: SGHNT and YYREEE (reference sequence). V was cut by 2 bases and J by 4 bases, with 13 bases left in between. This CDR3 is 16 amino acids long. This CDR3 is CASSFRDPMGANVLTF. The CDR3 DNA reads TGTGCCAGCAGCTTCCGAGACCCTATGGGGGCCAACGTCCTGACTTTC.

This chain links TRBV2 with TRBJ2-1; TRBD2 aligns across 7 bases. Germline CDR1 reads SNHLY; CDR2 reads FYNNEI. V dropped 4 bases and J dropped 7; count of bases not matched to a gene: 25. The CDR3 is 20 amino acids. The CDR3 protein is CASSGLSGGWPGLLINEQFF. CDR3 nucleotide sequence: TGTGCCAGCAGTGGTCTTTCGGGAGGATGGCCGGGACTCCTCATAAATGAGCAGTTCTTC.

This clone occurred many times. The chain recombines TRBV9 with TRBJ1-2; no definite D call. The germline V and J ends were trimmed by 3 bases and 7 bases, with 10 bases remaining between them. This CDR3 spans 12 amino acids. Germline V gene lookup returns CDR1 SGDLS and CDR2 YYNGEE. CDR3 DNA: TGTGCCAGCAGCGCAGCAGAGGCTGGCTACACCTTC. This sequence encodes CASSAAEAGYTF.

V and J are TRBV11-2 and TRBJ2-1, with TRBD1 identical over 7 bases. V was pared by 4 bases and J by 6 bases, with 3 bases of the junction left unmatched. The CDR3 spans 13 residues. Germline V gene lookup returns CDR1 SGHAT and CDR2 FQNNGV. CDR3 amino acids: CASSSTGTNEQFF. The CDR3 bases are TGTGCCAGCAGCTCGACAGGGACCAATGAGCAGTTCTTC.

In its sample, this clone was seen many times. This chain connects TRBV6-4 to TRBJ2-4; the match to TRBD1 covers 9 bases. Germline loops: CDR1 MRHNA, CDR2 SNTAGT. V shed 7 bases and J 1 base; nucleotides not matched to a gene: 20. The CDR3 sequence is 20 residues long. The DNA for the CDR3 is TGTGCCAGCACCCCTTCTCCGGGACAGGGAGGTCCATACGCCAAAAACATTCAGTACTTC. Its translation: CASTPSPGQGGPYAKNIQYF.

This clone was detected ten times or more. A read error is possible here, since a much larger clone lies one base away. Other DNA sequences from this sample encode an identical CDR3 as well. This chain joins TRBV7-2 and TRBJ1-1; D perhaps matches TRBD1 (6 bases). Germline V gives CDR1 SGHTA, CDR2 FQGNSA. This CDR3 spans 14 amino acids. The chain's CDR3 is CASSFSRGDTEAFF. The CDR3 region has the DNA TGTGCCAGCAGCTTCTCTCGGGGGGACACTGAAGCCTTCTTT. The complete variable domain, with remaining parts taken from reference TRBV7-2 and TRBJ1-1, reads GAGVSQSPSNKVTEKGKDVELRCDPISGHTALYWYRQSLGQGLEFLIYFQGNSAPDKSGLPSDRFSAERTGGSVSTLTIQRTQQEDSAVYLCASSFSRGDTEAFFGQGTRLTVV.

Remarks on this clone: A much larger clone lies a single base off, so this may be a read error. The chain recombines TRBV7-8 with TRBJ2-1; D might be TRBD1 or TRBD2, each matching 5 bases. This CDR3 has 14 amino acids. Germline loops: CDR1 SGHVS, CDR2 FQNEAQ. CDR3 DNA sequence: TGTGCCAGCAGCAGGGACCCTTCAGAGAATGATCAGTCCTTC. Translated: CASSRDPSENDQSF. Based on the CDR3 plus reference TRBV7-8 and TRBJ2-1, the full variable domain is GAGVSQSPRYKVAKRGQDVALRCDPISGHVSLFWYQQALGQGPEFLTYFQNEAQLDKSGLPSDRFFAERPEGSVSTLKIQRTQQEDSAVYLCASSRDPSENDQSFGPGTRLTVL.

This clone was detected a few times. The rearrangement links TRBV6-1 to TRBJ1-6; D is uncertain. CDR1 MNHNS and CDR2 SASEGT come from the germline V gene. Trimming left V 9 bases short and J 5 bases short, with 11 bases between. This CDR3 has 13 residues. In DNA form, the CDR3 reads TGTGCCAGTGGGTCTCTAAATAATTCACCCCTCCACTTT. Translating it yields CASGSLNNSPLHF.

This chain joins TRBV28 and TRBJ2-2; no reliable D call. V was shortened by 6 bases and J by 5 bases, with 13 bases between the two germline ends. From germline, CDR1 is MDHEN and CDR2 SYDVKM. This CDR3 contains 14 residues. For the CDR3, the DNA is TGTGCCAGCAGCCAGAATGAAGAGACCGGGGAGCTGTTTTTT. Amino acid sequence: CASSQNEETGELFF.

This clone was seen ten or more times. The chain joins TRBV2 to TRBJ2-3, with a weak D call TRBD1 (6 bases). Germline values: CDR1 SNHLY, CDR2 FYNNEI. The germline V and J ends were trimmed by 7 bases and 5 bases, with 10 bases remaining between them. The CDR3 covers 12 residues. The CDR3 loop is CASTQGLDTQYF. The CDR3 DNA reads TGTGCCAGCACTCAGGGGTTAGATACGCAGTATTTT.

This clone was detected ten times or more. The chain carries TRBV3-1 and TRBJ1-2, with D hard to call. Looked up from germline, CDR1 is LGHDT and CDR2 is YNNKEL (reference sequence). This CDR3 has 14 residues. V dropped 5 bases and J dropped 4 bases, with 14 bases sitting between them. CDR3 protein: CASSKETGSYGYTF. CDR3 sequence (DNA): TGTGCCAGCAGCAAGGAGACGGGTTCCTATGGCTACACCTTC.

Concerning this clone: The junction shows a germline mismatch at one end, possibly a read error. The CDR3 DNA follows: TGTGCCAGCAGTTATTGGGTCGGGGGCAATCAGCCCCCGCATTTT. Its translation: CASSYWVGGNQPPHF. V usage is TRBV6-5 and J usage is TRBJ1-5; possible D gene TRBD1, 6 bases. The CDR3 is 15 residues long. Germline CDR1 MNHEY, CDR2 SVGAGI.

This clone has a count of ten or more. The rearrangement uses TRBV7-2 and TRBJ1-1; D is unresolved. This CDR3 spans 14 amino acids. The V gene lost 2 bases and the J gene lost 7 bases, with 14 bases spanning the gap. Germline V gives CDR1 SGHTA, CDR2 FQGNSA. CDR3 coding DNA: TGTGCCAGCAGCTTATTAGAAGGGTTTAATGAAGCTTTCTTT. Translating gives CASSLLEGFNEAFF.

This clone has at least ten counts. In DNA, the CDR3 is TGCAGTGCTACCAGACAGGGTAGCAATCAGCCCCAGCATTTT. It encodes CSATRQGSNQPQHF. The rearrangement joins TRBV20-1 to TRBJ1-5, with 7 positions matching TRBD1. CDR1 and CDR2 from the germline V gene are DFQATT and SNEGSKA (reference sequence). V lost 4 bases and J lost 0; bases outside the gene matches: 3. There are 14 residues in the CDR3.

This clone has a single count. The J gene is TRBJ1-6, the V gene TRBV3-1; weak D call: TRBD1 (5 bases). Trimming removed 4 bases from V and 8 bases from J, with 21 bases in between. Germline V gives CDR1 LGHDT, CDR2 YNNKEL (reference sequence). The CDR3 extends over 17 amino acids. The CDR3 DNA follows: TGTGCCAGCAGCCCGACAAGGACGCTTACGGGACATTCACCCCTCCACTTT. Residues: CASSPTRTLTGHSPLHF.

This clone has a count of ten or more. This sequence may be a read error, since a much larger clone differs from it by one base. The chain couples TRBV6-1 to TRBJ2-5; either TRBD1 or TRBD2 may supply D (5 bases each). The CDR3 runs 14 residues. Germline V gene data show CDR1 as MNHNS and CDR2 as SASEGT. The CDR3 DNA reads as TGTGCCAGCGGCCATGGGACGGAACAAGAGACCCAGTGCTTC. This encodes CASGHGTEQETQCF.

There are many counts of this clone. The DNA of the CDR3 is TGTGCCAGCAGCTTGGGACAGGGTTTTGATGAGCAGTTCTTC. Protein: CASSLGQGFDEQFF. This sequence joins TRBV7-2 and TRBJ2-1; 9 nucleotides line up with TRBD1. The CDR3 contains 14 residues. Germline trimming cut 3 bases from V and 8 bases from J; bases unmatched to any gene: 5. CDR1 is SGHTA, CDR2 FQGNSA, per germline.

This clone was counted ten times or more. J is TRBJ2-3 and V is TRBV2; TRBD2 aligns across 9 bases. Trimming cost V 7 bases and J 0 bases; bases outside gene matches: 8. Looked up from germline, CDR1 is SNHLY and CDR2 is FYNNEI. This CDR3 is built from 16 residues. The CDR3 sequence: CASTNGLAYSTDTQYF. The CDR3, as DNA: TGTGCCAGCACCAACGGACTAGCGTACAGCACAGATACGCAGTATTTT.

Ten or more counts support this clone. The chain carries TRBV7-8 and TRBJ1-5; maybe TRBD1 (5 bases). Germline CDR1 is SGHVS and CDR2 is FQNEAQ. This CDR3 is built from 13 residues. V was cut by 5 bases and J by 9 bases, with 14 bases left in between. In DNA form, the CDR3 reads TGTGCCAGCAGCCCGTGGGCAGGGTTGCCCCAGCATTTT. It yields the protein CASSPWAGLPQHF.

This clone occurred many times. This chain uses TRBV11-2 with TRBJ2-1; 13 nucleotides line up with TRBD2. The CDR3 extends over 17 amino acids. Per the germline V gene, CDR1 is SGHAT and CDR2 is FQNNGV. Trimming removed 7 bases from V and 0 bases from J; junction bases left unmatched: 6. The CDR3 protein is CASTSGLAGHSYNEQFF. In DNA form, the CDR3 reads TGTGCCAGCACCTCGGGACTAGCGGGACACTCCTACAATGAGCAGTTCTTC.

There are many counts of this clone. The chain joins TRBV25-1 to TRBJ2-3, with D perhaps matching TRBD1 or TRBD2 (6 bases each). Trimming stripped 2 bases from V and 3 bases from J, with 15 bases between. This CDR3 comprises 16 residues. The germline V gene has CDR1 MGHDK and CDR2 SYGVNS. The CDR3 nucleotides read TGTGCCAGCAGTGAAAGGGGGGAGTTGGCGACAGATACGCAGTATTTT. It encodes CASSERGELATDTQYF.

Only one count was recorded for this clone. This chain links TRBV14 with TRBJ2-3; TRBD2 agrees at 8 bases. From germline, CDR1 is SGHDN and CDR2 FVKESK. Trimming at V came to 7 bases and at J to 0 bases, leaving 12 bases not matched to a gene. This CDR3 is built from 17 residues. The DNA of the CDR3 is TGTGCCAGCACGCGCGCTAGCGGGCGTTATAGCACAGATACGCAGTATTTT. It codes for CASTRASGRYSTDTQYF.

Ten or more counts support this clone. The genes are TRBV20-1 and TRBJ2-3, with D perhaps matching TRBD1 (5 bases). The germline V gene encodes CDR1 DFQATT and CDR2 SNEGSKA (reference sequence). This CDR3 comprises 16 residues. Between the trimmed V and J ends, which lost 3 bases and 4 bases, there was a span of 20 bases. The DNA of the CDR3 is TGCAGTGCTAGCCCTCCCAGAAAGGGGATCGCAGATACGCAGTATTTT. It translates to CSASPPRKGIADTQYF.

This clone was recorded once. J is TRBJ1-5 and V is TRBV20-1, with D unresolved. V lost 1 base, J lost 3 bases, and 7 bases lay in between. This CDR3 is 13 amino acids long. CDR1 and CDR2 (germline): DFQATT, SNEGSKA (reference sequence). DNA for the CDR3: TGCAGTGCTAGAGTGGCCCCCAATCAGCCCCAGCATTTT. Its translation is CSARVAPNQPQHF.

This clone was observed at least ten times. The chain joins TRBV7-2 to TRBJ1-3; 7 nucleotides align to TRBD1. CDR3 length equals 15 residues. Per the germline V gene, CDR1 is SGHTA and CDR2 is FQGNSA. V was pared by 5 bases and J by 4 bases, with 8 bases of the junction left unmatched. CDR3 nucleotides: TGTGCCAGCAGCCCGCCCAGGGGGTCAGGAAACACCATATATTTT. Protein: CASSPPRGSGNTIYF.

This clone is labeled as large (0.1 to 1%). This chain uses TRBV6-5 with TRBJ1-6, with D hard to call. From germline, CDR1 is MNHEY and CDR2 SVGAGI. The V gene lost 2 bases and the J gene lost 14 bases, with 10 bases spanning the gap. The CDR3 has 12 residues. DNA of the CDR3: TGTGCCAGCAGTTACCTACGAGAGGCCCTCCACTTT. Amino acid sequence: CASSYLREALHF.

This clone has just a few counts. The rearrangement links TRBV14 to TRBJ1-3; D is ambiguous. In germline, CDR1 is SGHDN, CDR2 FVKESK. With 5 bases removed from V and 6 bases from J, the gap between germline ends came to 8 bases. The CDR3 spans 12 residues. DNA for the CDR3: TGTGCCAGCAGCTTCGGGCCAAACACCATATATTTT. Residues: CASSFGPNTIYF.

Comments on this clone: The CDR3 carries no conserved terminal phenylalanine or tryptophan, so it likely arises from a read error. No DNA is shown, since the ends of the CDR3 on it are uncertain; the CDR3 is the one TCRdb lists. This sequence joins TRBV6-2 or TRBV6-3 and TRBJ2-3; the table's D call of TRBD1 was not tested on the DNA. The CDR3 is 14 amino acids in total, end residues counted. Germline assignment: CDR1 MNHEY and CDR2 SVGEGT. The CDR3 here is CASSSRGSTDTKYL.

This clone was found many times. The CDR3 DNA reads as TGTGCCAGCAGCGTAGCACCGGACTCCGGGCAGTACTTC. Its translation: CASSVAPDSGQYF. This chain joins TRBV9 and TRBJ2-7; a possible D gene is TRBD2 (5 bases). The CDR3 sequence is 13 residues long. Per the germline V gene, CDR1 is SGDLS and CDR2 is YYNGEE. V gave up 0 bases and J gave up 9 bases, with 13 bases separating them. Combining the CDR3 with reference TRBV9 and TRBJ2-7 gives the whole variable domain DSGVTQTPKHLITATGQRVTLRCSPRSGDLSVYWYQQSLDQGLQFLIQYYNGEERAKGNILERFSAQQFPDLHSELNLSSLELGDSALYFCASSVAPDSGQYFGPGTRLTVT.

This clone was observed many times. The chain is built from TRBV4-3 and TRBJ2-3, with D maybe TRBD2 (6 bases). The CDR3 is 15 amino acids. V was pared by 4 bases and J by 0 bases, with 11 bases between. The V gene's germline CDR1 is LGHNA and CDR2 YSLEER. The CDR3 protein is CASSRDFISTDTQYF. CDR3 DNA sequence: TGCGCCAGCAGCCGGGACTTTATTAGCACAGATACGCAGTATTTT.